This T cell receptor beta chain emerged from a study of cytomegalovirus exposure and HLA in healthy donors. The donors were part of the validation cohort of around 110 subjects. That cohort was separate from the first cohort, which comprised under 700 subjects. Only in-frame clones appear in the TCRdb table, and some are missing; sequencing was by immunoSEQ multiplex PCR. The data show around 220,000 clones, roughly 83% seen once. Sample: PBMCs. The sequence came from a woman aged 25 to 39 in good health and CMV-seropositive.

CDR3 bases: TGTGCCAGCAGTTTGAGCCTAGCGGGAGCAGGAGATACGCAGTATTTT. It codes for CASSLSLAGAGDTQYF. The chain carries TRBV28 and TRBJ2-3; 10 nucleotides match TRBD2. Germline assignment: CDR1 MDHEN and CDR2 SYDVKM. CDR3 length: 16 residues. V lost 3 bases to trimming and J lost 5 bases; unmatched junction nucleotides: 8.